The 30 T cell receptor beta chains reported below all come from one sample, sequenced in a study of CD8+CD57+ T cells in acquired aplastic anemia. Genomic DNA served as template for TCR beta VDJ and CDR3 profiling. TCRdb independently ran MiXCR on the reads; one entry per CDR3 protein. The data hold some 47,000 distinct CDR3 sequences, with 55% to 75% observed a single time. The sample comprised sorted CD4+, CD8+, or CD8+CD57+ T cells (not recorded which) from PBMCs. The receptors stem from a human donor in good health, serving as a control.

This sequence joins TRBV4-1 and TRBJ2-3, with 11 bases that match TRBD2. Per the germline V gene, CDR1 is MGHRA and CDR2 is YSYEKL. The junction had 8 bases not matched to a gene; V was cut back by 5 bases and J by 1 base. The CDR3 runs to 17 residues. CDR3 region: CASSLIAGGLGTDTQYF. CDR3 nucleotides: TGCGCCAGCAGCTTAATAGCGGGGGGGCTTGGCACAGATACGCAGTATTTT.

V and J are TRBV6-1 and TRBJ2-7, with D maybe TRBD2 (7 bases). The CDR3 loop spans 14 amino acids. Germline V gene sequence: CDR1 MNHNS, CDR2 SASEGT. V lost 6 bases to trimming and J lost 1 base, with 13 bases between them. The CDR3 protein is CASRQGGASYEQYF. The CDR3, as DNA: TGTGCCAGCAGACAAGGGGGGGCATCCTACGAGCAGTACTTC.

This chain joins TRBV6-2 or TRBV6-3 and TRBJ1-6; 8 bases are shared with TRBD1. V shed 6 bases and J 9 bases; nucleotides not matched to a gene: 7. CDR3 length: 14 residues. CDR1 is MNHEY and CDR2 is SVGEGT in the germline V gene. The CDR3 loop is CASRSGQGGSPLHF. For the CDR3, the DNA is TGTGCCAGCAGATCCGGACAGGGAGGTTCACCCCTCCACTTT.

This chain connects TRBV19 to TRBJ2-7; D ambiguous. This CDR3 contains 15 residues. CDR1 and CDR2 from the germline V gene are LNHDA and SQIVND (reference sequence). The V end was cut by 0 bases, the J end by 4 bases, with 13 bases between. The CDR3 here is CASSIEVFNGYEQYF. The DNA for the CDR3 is TGTGCCAGTAGTATAGAAGTCTTCAACGGATACGAGCAGTACTTC.

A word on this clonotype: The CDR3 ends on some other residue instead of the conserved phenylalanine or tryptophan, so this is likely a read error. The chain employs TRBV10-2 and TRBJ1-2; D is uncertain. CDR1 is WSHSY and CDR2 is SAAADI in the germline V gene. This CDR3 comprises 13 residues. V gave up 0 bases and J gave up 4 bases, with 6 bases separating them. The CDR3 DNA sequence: TGCGCCAGCAGTGAGTCAGGGTTCTATGGCTACACCCTC. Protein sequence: CASSESGFYGYTL.

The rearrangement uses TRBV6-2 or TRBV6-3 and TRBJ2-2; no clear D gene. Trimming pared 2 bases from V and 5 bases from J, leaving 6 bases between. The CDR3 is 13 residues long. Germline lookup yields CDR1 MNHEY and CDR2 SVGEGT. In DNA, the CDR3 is TGTGCCAGCAGTTACGGCTATACCGGGGAGCTGTTTTTT. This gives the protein CASSYGYTGELFF.

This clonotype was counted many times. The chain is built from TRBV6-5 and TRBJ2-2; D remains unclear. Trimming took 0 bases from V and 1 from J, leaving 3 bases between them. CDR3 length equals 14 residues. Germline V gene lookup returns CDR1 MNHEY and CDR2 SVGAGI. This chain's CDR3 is CASSYSGNTGELFF. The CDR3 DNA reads TGTGCCAGCAGTTACTCAGGGAACACCGGGGAGCTGTTTTTT.

CDR3 amino acids: CSVEGQNNEQFF. The CDR3 DNA follows: TGCAGCGTTGAAGGACAGAACAATGAGCAGTTCTTC. V and J are TRBV29-1 and TRBJ2-1; the D gene is possibly TRBD1 (5 bases). V lost 1 base and J lost 5, with 6 bases in between. Germline values: CDR1 SQVTM, CDR2 ANQGSEA. The CDR3 has 12 residues.

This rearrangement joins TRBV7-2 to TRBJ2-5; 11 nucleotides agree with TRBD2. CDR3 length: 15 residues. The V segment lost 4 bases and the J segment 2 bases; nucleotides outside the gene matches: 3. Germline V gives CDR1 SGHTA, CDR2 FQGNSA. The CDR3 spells CASSSRTSGQETQYF. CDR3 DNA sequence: TGTGCCAGCAGCTCGAGGACTAGCGGGCAAGAGACCCAGTACTTC.

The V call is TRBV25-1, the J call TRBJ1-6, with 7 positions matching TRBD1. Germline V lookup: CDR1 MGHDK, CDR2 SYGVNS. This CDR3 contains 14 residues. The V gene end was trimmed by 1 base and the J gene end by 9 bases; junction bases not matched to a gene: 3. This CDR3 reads CASSELYRGSPLHF. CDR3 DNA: TGTGCCAGCAGTGAATTGTACAGGGGTTCACCCCTCCACTTT. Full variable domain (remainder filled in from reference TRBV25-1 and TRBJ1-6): EADIYQTPRYLVIGTGKKITLECSQTMGHDKMYWYQQDPGMELHLIHYSYGVNSTEKGDLSSESTVSRIRTEHFPLTLESARPSHTSQYLCASSELYRGSPLHFGNGTRLTVT.

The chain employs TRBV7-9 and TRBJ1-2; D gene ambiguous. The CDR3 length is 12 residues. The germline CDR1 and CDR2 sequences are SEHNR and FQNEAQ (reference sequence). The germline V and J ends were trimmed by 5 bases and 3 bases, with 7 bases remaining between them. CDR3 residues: CASSESDYGYTF. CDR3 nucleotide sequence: TGTGCCAGCAGCGAAAGTGACTATGGCTACACCTTC.

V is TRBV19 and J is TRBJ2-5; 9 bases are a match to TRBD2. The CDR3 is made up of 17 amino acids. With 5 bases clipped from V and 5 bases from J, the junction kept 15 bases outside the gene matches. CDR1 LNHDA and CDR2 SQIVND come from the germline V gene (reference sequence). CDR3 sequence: CASSPRGTSQEYETQYF. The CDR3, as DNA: TGTGCCAGTAGTCCGAGGGGGACTAGCCAAGAATACGAGACCCAGTACTTC.

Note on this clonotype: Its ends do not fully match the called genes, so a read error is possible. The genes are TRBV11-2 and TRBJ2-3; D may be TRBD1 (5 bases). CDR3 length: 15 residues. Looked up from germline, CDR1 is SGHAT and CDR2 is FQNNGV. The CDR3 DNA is TGTGCCAGCAGCTTAGTCAGGGTGGGTCCAGATACGCTGTATTTT. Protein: CASSLVRVGPDTLYF.

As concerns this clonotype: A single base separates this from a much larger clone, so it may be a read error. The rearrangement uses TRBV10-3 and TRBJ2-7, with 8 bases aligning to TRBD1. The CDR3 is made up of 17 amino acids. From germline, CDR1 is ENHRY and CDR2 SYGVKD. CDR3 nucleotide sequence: TGTGCCAGCAGTCCCACCATTCAGGGGGCGCCTACCTGCGAGCAGTACTTC. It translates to CASSPTIQGAPTCEQYF.

DNA of the CDR3: TGTGCCAGCAGCTCCGGGACAGGGGGCGACGAGCAGTACTTC. Translated: CASSSGTGGDEQYF. The chain uses TRBV7-9 and TRBJ2-7; 12 bases map to TRBD1. The germline gives CDR1 SEHNR, CDR2 FQNEAQ (reference sequence). The CDR3 contains 14 residues. Trimming cost V 4 bases and J 5 bases; bases outside gene matches: 3.

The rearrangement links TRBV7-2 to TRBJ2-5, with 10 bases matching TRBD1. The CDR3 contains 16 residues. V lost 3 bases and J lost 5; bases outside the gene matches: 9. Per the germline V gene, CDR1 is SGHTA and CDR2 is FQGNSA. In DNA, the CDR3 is TGTGCCAGCAGCTTGTTGGGGGACAGGGGTAGTGAGACCCAGTACTTC. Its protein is CASSLLGDRGSETQYF.

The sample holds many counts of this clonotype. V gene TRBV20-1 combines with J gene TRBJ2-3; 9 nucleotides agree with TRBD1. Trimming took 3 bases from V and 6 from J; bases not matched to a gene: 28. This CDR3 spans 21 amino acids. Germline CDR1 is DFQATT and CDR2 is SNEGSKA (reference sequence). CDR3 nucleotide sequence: TGCAGTGCTAGGATAAAAGACCTAACAGGGGGCGAACTCCATGTCTGGGATACGCAGTATTTT. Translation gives CSARIKDLTGGELHVWDTQYF.

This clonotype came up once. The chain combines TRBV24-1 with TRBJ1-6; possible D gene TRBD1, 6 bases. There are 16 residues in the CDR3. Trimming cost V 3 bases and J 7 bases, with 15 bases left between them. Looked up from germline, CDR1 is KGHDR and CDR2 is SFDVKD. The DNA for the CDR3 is TGTGCCACCAGTGATCGAGACAGGAACTTGAATTCACCCCTCCACTTT. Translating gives CATSDRDRNLNSPLHF.

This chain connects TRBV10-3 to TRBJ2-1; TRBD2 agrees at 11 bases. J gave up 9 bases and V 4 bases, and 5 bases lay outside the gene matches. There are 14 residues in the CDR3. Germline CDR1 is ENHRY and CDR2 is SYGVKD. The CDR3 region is CAISVGSGGAEQFF. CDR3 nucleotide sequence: TGTGCCATCAGTGTGGGTAGCGGGGGGGCTGAGCAGTTCTTC.

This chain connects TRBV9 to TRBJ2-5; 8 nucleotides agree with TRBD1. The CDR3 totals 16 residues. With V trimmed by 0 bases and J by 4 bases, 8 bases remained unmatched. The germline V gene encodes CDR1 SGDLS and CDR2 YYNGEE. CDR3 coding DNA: TGTGCCAGCAGCGTAGGTAACAGGGGGTCGGGAGAGACCCAGTACTTC. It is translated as CASSVGNRGSGETQYF.

CDR3 protein: CASSYGLAGGDTQYF. The DNA for the CDR3 is TGTGCCAGCAGCTACGGACTAGCGGGAGGAGATACGCAGTATTTT. The chain uses TRBV4-2 and TRBJ2-3, with 14 nucleotides matching TRBD2. The CDR3 is made up of 15 amino acids. With 5 bases clipped from V and 5 bases from J, the junction kept 3 bases outside the gene matches. The germline gives CDR1 LGHNA, CDR2 YNFKEQ.

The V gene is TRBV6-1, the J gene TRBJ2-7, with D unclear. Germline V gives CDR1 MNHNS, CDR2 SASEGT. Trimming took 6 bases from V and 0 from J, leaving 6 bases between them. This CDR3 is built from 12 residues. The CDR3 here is CASSESSYEQYF. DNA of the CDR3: TGTGCCAGCAGCGAAAGCTCCTACGAGCAGTACTTC.

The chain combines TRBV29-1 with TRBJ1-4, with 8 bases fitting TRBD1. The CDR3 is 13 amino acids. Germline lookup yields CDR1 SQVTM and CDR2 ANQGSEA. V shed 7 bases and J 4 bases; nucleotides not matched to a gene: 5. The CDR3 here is CSARDRRNEKLFF. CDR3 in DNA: TGCAGCGCTAGGGACAGGCGTAATGAAAAACTGTTTTTT. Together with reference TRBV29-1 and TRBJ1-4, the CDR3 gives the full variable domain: SAVISQKPSRDICQRGTSLTIQCQVDSQVTMMFWYRQQPGQSLTLIATANQGSEATYESGFVIDKFPISRPNLTFSTLTVSNMSPEDSSIYLCSARDRRNEKLFFGSGTQLSVL.

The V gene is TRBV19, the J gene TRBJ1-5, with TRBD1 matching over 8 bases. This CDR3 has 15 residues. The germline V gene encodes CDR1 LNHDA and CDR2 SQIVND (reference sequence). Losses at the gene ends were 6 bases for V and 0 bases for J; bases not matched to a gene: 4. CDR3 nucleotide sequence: TGTGCCAGTAGACTACAGGGGGTTAGCAATCAGCCCCAGCATTTT. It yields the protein CASRLQGVSNQPQHF.

The CDR3 spells CASSPWAGGVLETQYF. In nucleotides, the CDR3 is TGTGCCAGCAGCCCTTGGGCAGGGGGCGTACTGGAGACCCAGTACTTC. The chain employs TRBV7-9 and TRBJ2-5; 8 bases agree with TRBD1. V trimming: 5 bases; J trimming: 5 bases; junction bases outside the gene matches: 13. The CDR3 runs 16 residues. Germline V gene data show CDR1 as SEHNR and CDR2 as FQNEAQ (reference sequence).

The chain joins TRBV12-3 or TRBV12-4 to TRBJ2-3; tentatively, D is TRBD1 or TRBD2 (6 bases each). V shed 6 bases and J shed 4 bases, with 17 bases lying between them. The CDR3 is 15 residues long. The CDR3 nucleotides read TGTGCCAGCAGGCTGTTAGCAGGGGAGGCAGATACGCAGTATTTT. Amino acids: CASRLLAGEADTQYF.

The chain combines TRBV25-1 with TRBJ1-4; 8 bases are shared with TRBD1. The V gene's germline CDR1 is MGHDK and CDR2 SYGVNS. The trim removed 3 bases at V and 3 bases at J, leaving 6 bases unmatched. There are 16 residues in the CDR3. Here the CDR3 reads CASSDPDRGPNEKLFF. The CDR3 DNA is TGTGCCAGCAGTGACCCTGACAGGGGACCTAATGAAAAACTGTTTTTT.

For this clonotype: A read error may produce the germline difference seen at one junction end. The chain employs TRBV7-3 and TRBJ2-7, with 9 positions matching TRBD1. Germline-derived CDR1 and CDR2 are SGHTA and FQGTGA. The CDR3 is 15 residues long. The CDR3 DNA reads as TGTGCCAGCAGCCTAACCGGGACAGGGAACTACGAGCAGTACTTC. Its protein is CASSLTGTGNYEQYF.

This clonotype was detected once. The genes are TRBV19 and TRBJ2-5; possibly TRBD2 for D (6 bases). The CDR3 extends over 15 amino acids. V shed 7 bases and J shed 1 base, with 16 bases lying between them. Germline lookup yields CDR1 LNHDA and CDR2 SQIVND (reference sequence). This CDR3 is CASKEGGAPQETQYF. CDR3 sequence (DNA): TGTGCCAGTAAGGAGGGCGGGGCCCCCCAAGAGACCCAGTACTTC.

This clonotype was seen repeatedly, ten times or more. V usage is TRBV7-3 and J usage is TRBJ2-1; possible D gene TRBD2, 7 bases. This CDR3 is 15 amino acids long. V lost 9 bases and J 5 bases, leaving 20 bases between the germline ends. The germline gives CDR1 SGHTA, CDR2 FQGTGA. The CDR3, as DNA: TGTGCCAGTCGGGGGGCGGGAGTGGGAAACAATGAGCAGTTCTTC. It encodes CASRGAGVGNNEQFF.